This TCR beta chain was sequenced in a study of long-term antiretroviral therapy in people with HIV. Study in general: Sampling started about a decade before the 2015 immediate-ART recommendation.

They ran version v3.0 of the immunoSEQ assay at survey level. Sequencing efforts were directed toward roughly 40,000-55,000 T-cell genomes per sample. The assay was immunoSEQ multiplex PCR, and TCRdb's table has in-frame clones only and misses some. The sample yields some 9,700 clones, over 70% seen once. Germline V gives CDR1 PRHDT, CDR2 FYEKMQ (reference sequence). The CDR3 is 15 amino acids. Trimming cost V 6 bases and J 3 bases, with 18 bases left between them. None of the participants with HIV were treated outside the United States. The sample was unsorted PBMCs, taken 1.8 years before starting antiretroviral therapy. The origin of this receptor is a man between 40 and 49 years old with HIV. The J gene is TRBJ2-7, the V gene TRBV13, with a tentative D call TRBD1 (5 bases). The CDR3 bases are TGTGCCAGCAGTCAAGCAGGGCCTGCGATCTACGAGCAGTACTTC. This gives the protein CASSQAGPAIYEQYF.